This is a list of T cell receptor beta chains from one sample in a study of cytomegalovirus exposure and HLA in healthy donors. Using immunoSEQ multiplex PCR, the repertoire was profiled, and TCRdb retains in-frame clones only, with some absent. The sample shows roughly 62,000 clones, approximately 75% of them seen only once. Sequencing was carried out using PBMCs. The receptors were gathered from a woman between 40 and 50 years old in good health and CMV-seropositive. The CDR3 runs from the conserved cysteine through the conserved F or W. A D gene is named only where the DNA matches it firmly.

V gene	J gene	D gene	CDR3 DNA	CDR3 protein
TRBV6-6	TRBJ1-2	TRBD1	TGTGCCAGCAGTTACGGGACAGACTATGGCTACACCTTC	CASSYGTDYGYTF
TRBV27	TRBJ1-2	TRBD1	TGTGCCAGCATGGTGGGACAGGGATCCTCCTATGGCTACACCTTC	CASMVGQGSSYGYTF
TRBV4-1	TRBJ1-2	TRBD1	TGCGCCAGCAGCCAACAACCCCCAGATTTGAGAGGGGGCCCCGGCTACACCTTC	CASSQQPPDLRGGPGYTF
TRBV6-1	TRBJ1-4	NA	TGTGCCAGCAGTGAACCCTTACAAGCGTCAACTAATGAAAAACTGTTTTTT	CASSEPLQASTNEKLFF
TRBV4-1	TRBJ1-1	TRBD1	TGCGCCAGCAGCCTGGGGACAGGGGGCACCACTGAAGCTTTCTTT	CASSLGTGGTTEAFF
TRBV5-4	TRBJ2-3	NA	TGTGCCAGCAGCTTGAGGGGTCCTCCGCAGTATTTT	CASSLRGPPQYF
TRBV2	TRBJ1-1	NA	TGTGCCAGCAGTTCTGAGCAGGGGTGGATGAACACTGAAGCTTTCTTT	CASSSEQGWMNTEAFF
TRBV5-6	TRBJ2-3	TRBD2	TGTGCCAGCAGCTGGGGAGGGAGCCTAGTTGTGCAGTATTTT	CASSWGGSLVVQYF
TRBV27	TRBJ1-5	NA	TGTGCCAGTCGGCGGGGCTACAATCAGCCCCAGCATTTT	CASRRGYNQPQHF
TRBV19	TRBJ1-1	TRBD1	TGTGCCAGTAGCCAAGGACAGGGGGGTAAGGGCACTGAAGCTTTCTTT	CASSQGQGGKGTEAFF
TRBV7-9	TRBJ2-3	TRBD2	TGTGCCAGCAGCTTTGAGGGACTAGCGGGGGGGAGCACAGATACGCAGTATTTT	CASSFEGLAGGSTDTQYF
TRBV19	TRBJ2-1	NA	TGTGCCAGTAAAGAGCGGTTGGGGTGGGACAATGAGCAGTTCTTC	CASKERLGWDNEQFF
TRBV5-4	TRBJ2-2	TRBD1	TGTGCCAGCAGGACAGGGTGGACCGGGGAGCTGTTTTTT	CASRTGWTGELFF